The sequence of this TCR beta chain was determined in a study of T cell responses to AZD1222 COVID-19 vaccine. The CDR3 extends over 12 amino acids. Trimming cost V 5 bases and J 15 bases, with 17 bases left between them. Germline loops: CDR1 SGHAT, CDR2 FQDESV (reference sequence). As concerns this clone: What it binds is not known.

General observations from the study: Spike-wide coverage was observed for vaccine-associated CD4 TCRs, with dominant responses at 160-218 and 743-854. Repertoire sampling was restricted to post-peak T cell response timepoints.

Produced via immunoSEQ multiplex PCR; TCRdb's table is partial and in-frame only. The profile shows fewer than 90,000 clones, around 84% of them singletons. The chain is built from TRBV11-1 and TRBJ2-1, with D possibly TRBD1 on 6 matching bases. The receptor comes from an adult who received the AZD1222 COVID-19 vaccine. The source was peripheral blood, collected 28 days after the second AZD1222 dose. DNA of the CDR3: TGTGCCAGCAGCACCTGGACAGCGCCGGGGTTCTTC. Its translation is CASSTWTAPGFF.